This T cell receptor beta chain was documented in a study of T cell responses to AZD1222 COVID-19 vaccine. Study-wide background: Whether given at about 4 or about 12 weeks, second doses were pooled.

As regards this clone: The antigen is undetermined.

Produced via immunoSEQ multiplex PCR; TCRdb's table is partial and in-frame only. The top ten clones hold about 4.8% of a sample with 150,000 or so clones, around 90% of them seen once. Broader study findings: Reportedly, close to half of spike-specific TCRs are directed against unmutated variant regions. Clonal diversity was possibly underestimated; the donors were predominantly white British and more often female. Seropositivity was recorded at baseline in only 6 or 7 AZD1222 recipients.

The CDR3 has 16 residues. The germline V gene has CDR1 LNHDA and CDR2 SQIVND (reference sequence). Trimming shortened V by 3 bases and J by 5 bases, and 19 bases separated the two germline ends. V gene TRBV19 combines with J gene TRBJ2-5; perhaps TRBD2 as D (7 bases). The sequencing used peripheral blood, collected on day 0 of AZD1222 vaccination. The clonotype originates from an adult in good health. CDR3 DNA sequence: TGTGCCAGTAGTATGGTCTCGGGGGGCTCGGGGGAGACCCAGTACTTC. It encodes CASSMVSGGSGETQYF.